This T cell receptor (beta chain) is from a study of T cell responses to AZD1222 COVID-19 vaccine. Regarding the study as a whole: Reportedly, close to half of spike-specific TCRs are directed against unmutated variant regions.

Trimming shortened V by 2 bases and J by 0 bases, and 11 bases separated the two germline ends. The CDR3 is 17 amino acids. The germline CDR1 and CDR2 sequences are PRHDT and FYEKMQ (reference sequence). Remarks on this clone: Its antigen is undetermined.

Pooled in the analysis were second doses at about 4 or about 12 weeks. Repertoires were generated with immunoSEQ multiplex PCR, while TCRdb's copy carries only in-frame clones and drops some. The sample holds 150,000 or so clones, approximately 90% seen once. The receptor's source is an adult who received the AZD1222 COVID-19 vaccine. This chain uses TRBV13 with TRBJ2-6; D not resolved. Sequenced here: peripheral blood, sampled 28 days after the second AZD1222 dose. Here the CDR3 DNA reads TGTGCCAGCAGCTTAATGGGATCCAGCTCTGGGGCCAACGTCCTGACTTTC. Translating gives CASSLMGSSSGANVLTF.